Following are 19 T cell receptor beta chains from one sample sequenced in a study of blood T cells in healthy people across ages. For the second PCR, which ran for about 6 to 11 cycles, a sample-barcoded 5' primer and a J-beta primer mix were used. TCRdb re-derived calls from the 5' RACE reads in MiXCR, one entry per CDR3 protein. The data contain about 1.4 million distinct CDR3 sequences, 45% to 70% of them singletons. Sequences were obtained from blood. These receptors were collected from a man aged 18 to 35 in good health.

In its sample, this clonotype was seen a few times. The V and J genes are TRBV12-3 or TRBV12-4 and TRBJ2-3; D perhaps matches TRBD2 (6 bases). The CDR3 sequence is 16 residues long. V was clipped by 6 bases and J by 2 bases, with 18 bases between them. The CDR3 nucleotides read TGTGCCAGCAGGCGAAGCGGAGGGTTAAACACAGATACGCAGTATTTT. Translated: CASRRSGGLNTDTQYF.

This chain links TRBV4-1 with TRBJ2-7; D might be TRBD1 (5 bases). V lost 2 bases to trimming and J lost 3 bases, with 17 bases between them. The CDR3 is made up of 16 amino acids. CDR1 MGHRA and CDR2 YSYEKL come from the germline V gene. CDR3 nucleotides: TGCGCCAGCAGCCAACAAATTGACAGCACTTACTACGAGCAGTACTTC. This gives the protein CASSQQIDSTYYEQYF.

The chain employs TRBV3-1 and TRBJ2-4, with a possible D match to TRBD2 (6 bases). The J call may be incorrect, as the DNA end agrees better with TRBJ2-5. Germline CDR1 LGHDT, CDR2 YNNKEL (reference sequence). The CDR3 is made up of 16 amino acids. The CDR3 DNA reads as TGTGCCAGCAGCCAAGATCTGGCGGGACGGAGAGAGACCCAGTACTTC. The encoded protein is CASSQDLAGRRETQYF.

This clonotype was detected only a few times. Here the CDR3 DNA reads TGTGCCAGCAGTTTGGGAGGGCGGGGGCATGGTGAAAAACTGTTTTTT. It codes for CASSLGGRGHGEKLFF. The chain carries TRBV27 and TRBJ1-4; TRBD1 is a possible D gene (6 bases). V was clipped by 3 bases and J by 7 bases, with 18 bases between them. The CDR3 runs to 16 residues. Germline lookup yields CDR1 MNHEY and CDR2 SMNVEV (reference sequence).

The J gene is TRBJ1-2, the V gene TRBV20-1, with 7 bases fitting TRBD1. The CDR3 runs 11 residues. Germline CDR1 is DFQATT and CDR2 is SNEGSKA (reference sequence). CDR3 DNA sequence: TGCAGCGCCCGACAGGGAAACGGCTACACCTTC. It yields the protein CSARQGNGYTF.

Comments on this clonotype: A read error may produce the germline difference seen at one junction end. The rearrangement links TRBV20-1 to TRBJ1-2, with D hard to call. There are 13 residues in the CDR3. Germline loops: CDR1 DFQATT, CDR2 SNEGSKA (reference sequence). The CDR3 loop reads CCASSTENYGYTF. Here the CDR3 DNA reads TGCTGTGCTAGTTCCACAGAAAACTATGGCTACACCTTC.

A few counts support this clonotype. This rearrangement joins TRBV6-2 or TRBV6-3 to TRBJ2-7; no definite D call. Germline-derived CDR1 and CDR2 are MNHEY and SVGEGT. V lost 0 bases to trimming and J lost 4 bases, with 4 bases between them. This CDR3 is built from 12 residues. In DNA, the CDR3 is TGTGCCAGCAGTTACTCGATTTACGAGCAGTACTTC. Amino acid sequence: CASSYSIYEQYF.

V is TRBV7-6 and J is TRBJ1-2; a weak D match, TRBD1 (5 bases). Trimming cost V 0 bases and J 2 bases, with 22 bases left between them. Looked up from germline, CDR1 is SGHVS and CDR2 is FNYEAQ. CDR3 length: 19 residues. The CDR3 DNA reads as TGTGCCAGCAGCTTAGCGTCGTCGGTAGGGGACGTTACGAACTATGGCTACACCTTC. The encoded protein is CASSLASSVGDVTNYGYTF.

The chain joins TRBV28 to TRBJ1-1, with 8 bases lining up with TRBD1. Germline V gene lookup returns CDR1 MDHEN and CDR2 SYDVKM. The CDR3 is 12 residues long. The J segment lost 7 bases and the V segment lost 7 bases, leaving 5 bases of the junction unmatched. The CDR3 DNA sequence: TGTGCCAGCAATAGACAGGGGCTTGAAGCTTTCTTT. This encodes CASNRQGLEAFF.

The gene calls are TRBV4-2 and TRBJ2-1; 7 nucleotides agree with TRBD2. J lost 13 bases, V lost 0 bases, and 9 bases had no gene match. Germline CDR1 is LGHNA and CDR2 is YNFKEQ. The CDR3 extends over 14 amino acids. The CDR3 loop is CASSQEASGHFQFF. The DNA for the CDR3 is TGTGCCAGCAGCCAAGAGGCTAGCGGCCACTTTCAGTTCTTC.

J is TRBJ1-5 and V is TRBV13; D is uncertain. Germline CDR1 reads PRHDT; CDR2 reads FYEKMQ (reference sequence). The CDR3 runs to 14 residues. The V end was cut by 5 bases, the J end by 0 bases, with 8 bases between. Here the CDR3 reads CASSTRYSNQPQHF. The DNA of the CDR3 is TGTGCCAGCAGCACCAGGTATAGCAATCAGCCCCAGCATTTT.

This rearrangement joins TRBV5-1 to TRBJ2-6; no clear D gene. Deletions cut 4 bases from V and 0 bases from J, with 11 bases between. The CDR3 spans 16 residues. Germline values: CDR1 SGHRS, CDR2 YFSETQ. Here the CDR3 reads CASSLLQSSGANVLTF. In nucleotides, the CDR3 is TGCGCCAGCAGCCTATTACAGAGCTCTGGGGCCAACGTCCTGACTTTC.

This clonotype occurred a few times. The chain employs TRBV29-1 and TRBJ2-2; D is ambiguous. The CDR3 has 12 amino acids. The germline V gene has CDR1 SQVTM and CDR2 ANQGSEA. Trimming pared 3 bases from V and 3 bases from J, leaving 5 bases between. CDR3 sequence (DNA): TGCAGCGTTGAGTACGACACCGGGGAGCTGTTTTTT. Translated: CSVEYDTGELFF.

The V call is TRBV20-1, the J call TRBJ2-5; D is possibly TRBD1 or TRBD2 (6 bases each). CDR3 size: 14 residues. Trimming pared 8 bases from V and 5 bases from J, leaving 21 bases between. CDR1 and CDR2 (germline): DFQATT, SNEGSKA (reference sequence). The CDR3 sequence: CSPRRRGAGETQYF. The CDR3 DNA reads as TGCAGTCCCCGGAGGAGGGGGGCAGGGGAGACCCAGTACTTC.

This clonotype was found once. The CDR3 region is CASSFGTIHNEQFF. CDR3 sequence (DNA): TGCGCCAGCAGCTTTGGGACTATACACAATGAGCAGTTCTTC. The chain employs TRBV5-1 and TRBJ2-1, with TRBD2 identical over 7 bases. V gave up 2 bases and J gave up 5 bases; unmatched junction bases: 4. Germline V gene lookup returns CDR1 SGHRS and CDR2 YFSETQ. The CDR3 has 14 amino acids.

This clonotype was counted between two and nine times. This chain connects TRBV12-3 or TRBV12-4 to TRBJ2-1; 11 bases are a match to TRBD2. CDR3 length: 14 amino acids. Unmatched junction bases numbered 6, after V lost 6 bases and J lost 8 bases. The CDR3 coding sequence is TGTGCCAGCAGCGGGACTAGCGGATTGGATGAGCAGTTCTTC. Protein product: CASSGTSGLDEQFF.

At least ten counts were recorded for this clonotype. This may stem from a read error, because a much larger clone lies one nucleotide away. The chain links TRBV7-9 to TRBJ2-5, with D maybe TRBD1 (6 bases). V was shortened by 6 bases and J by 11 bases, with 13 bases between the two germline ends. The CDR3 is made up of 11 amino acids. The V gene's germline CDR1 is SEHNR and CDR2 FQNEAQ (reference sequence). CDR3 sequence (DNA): TGTGCCAGCAGAACAGGGAATGAGCAGTACTTC. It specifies CASRTGNEQYF. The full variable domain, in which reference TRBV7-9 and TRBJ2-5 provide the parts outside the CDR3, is DTGVSQNPRHKITKRGQNVTFRCDPISEHNRLYWYRQTLGQGPEFLTYFQNEAQLEKSRLLSDRFSAERPKGSFSTLEIQRTEQGDSAMYLCASRTGNEQYFGPGTRLLVL.

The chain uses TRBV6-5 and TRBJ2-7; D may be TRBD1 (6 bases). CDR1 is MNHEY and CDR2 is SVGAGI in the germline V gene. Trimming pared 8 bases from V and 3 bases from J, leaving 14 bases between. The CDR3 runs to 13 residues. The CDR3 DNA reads TGTGCCAGCGTCTACAGGGAGATCTACGAGCAGTACTTC. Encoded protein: CASVYREIYEQYF.

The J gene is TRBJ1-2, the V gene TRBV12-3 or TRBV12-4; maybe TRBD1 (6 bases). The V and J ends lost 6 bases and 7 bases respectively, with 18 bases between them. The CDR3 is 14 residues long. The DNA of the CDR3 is TGTGCCAGCAGCCCGGCCCAGGGGTACGGTGGCTACACCTTC. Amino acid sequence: CASSPAQGYGGYTF.